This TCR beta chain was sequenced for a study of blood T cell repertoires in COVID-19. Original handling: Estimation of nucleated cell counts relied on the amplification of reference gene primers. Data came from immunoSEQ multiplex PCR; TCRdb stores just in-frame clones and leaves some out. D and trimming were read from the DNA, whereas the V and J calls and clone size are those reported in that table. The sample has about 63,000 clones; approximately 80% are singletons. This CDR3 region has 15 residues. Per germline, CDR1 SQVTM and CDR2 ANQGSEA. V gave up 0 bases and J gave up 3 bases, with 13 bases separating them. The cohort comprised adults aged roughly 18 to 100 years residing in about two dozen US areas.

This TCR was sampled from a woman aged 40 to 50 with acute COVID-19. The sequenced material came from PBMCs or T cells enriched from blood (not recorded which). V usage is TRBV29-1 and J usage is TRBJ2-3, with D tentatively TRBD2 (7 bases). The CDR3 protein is CSVEDWGGQTDTQYF. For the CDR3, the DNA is TGCAGCGTTGAAGATTGGGGGGGGCAGACAGATACGCAGTATTTT.